Sequencing of this T cell receptor (beta chain) was carried out in a study of Ad26.COV2.S vaccination and SARS-CoV-2 variants. Across the study: Ad26.COV2.S shots went into the muscle once or twice, 56 days apart.

The table lists this clone with a few counts. This table comes from immunoSEQ multiplex PCR, and its TCRdb copy is limited to in-frame clones, with some not included. The table shows around 450,000 clones, with roughly nine tenths occurring only once. CDR1 is SGHNT and CDR2 is YYREEE in the germline V gene (reference sequence). Trimming cost V 4 bases and J 3 bases, with 14 bases left between them. This CDR3 comprises 15 residues. The treatment is: some 19 received Ad26.COV2.S at low or high dose, single or two shots; roughly five received placebo; per-sample allocation not given. Following the first vaccine or placebo injection, samples were taken on day 63.

V and J are TRBV5-4 and TRBJ2-1; no firm D call. The clonotype comes from a person between 18 and 59 years old who received the Ad26.COV2.S COVID-19 vaccine or a placebo. The specimen was peripheral blood, collected in a trial of Ad26.COV2.S vaccine versus placebo. In DNA, the CDR3 is TGTGCCAGCAGCCCAAGCACGAAAAACTACAATGAGCAGTTCTTC. The encoded protein is CASSPSTKNYNEQFF.